The present TCR beta chain was sequenced within a study of cytomegalovirus exposure and HLA in healthy donors. Across the whole study: Earlier, some 170 million T cells were analyzed, and approximately 110 million unique TCR beta sequences were found among them.

The study's findings and limits: Per a later analysis, HLA-associated TCR beta chains showed more clonal expansion than other, equally common TCR beta chains.

In the PCR, 60 Vbeta and 13 Jbeta primers were used. The table came from immunoSEQ multiplex PCR; TCRdb's copy has only in-frame clones and leaves some out. The table has 95,000 to 100,000 clones, roughly four fifths seen once; the top ten hold 6.5% to 8.5%. In the case of this clone: What it recognizes is unknown.

This CDR3 has 14 residues. The germline V gene has CDR1 SNHLY and CDR2 FYNNEI. V dropped 7 bases and J dropped 9 bases, with 19 bases sitting between them. The TCR sequence derives from a human donor in good health. The chain recombines TRBV2 with TRBJ2-1; D might be TRBD2 (5 bases). Sequenced: PBMCs. CDR3 protein: CASTIRDLECEQFF. The CDR3 nucleotides are TGTGCCAGCACAATTCGGGATCTGGAGTGTGAGCAGTTCTTC.